This TCR beta chain was profiled in a study of Tregs in tolerant kidney transplant recipients. The CDR3 has 11 residues. The V end lost 4 bases, the J end lost 7 bases, and 8 bases lay between the germline ends. Germline V gene data show CDR1 as SGHAT and CDR2 as FQNNGV. Recipients received nonmyeloablative bone marrow transplants from related graft donors, with transient mixed chimerism. Sequencing was performed with immunoSEQ multiplex PCR; in TCRdb, only in-frame clones are kept and a portion is missing. The table lists approximately 82,000 clones, roughly 93% of them singletons. The sequences come from CD4+ T cells from blood (PBMCs), collected 12 months after the transplant. The chain is built from TRBV11-2 and TRBJ2-7; a possible D gene is TRBD2 (5 bases). This sequence originates from a human patient who received a combined kidney and bone marrow transplant. Some T cells may be provided by the graft donor. CDR3: CASSSWEEQYF. In DNA, the CDR3 is TGTGCCAGCAGCTCTTGGGAGGAGCAGTACTTC.